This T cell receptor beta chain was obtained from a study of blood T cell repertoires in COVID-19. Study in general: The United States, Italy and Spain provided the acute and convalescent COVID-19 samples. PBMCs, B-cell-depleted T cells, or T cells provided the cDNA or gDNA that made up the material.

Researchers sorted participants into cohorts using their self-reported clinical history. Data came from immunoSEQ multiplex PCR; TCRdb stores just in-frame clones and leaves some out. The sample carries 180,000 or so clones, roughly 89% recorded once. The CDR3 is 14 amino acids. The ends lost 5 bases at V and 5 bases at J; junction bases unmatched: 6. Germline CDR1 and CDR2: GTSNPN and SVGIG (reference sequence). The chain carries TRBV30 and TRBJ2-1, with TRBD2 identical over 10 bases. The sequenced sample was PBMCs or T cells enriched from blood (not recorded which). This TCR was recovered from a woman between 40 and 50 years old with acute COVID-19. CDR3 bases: TGTGCCTGGGACGGGACTAGCGCCCACAATGAGCAGTTCTTC. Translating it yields CAWDGTSAHNEQFF.